This T cell receptor beta chain was captured in a study of blood T cell repertoires in COVID-19. Profiling relied on immunoSEQ multiplex PCR, and the TCRdb table lists in-frame clones only, not all of them. The sample has around 94,000 clones; around 86% are singletons. The sequenced material came from peripheral blood. The source is a man between 45 and 60 years old with active or convalescent COVID-19.

CDR3 sequence reads: CASGQTGGNTEAFF. CDR3 coding DNA: TGTGCTAGTGGCCAAACGGGGGGAAACACTGAAGCTTTCTTT. V is TRBV12-5 and J is TRBJ1-1, with D possibly being TRBD1 (5 bases). CDR3 size: 14 residues. The germline CDR1 and CDR2 sequences are LGHNT and FRNRAP. V dropped 6 bases and J dropped 2 bases, with 13 bases sitting between them.